The following is a T cell receptor beta chain sequence with its context. This entry is derived from a study of control samples from healthy donors and cancer patients. V lost 1 base to trimming and J lost 1 base, with 11 bases between them. CDR1 is SGHKS and CDR2 is YYEKEE in the germline V gene (reference sequence). CDR3 length: 15 amino acids. Assay used: immunoSEQ multiplex PCR; TCRdb lists only in-frame clones, some missing. The sample consists of 190,000 or so clones, 85% to 95% of them appearing once. This TCR derives from a man aged 18 to 35 in good health. Sequencing was carried out using blood. The rearrangement joins TRBV5-5 to TRBJ1-2; D ambiguous. CDR3 amino acids: CASSLSMDINYGYTF. The CDR3 DNA reads TGTGCCAGCAGCTTGTCGATGGATATTAACTATGGCTACACCTTC.